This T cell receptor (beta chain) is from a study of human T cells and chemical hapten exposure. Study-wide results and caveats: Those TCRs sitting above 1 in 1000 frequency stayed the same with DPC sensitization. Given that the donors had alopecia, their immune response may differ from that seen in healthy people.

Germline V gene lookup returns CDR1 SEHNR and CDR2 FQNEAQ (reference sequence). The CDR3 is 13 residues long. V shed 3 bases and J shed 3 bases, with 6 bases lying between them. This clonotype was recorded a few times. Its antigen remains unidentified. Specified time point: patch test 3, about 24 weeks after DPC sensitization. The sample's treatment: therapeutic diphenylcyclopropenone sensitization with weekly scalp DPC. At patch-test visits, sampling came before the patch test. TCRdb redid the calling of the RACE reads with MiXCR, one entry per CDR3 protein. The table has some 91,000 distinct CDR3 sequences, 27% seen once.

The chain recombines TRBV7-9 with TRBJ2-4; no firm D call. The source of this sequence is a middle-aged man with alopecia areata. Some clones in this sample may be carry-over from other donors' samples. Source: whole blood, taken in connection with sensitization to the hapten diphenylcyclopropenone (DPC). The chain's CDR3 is CASSLSDKNIQYF. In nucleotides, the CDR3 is TGTGCCAGCAGCTTGTCGGACAAAAACATTCAGTACTTC.